This T cell receptor beta chain was recorded in a study of OX40 agonist ivuxolimab in advanced cancers. Study-wide background: Dosing consisted of intravenous ivuxolimab at 0.01 to 10 mg/kg every 2 weeks. Study-wide points: Low normalized clonal expansion also occurred in some nonresponding patients. The study found that CD8+ T cells averaged more expanded clones than CD4+.

Sequencing used immunoSEQ multiplex PCR; TCRdb keeps in-frame clones, though not all of them. The top ten hold 0.72% of the sample, which has under 100,000 clones, approximately 91% seen once. The germline gives CDR1 GTSNPN, CDR2 SVGIG (reference sequence). The CDR3 loop spans 12 amino acids. V was cut by 6 bases and J by 7 bases, with 13 bases left in between. Patients were ineligible given autoimmune disease history or systemic immunosuppression. A word on this clone: Its cognate antigen is unknown.

The receptor was derived from an adult with an advanced solid tumor such as melanoma, head and neck, liver or kidney cancer. The chain employs TRBV30 and TRBJ2-1; no clear D gene. The source was CD4+ or CD8+ T cells sorted from blood, collected in a trial of the OX40 agonist ivuxolimab. The CDR3: CACSYTWNEQFF. The CDR3 coding sequence is TGTGCCTGTTCCTATACGTGGAATGAGCAGTTCTTC. The full variable domain, its missing parts supplied by reference TRBV30 and TRBJ2-1, is SQTIHQWPATLVQPVGSPLSLECTVEGTSNPNLYWYRQAAGRGLQLLFYSVGIGQISSEVPQNLSASRPQDRQFILSSKKLLLSDSGFYLCACSYTWNEQFFGPGTRLTVL.